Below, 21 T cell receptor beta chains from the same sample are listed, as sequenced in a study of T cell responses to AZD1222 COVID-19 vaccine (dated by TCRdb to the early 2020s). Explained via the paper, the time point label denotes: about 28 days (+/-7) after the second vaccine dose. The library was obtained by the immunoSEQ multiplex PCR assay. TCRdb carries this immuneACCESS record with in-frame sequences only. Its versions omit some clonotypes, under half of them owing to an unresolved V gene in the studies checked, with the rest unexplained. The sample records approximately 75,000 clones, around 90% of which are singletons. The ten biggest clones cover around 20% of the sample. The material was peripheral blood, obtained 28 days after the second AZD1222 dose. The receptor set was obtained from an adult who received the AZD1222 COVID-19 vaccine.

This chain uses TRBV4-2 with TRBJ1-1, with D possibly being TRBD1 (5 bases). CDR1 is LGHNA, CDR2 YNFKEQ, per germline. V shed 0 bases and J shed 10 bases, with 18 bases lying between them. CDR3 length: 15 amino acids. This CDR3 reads CASSQEGAAGQGAFF. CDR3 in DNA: TGTGCCAGCAGCCAAGAGGGAGCCGCCGGGCAGGGAGCTTTCTTT.

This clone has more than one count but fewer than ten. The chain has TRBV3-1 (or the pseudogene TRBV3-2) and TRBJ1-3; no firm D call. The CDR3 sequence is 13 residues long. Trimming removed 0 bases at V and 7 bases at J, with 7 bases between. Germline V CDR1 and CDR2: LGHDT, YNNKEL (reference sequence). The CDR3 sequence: CASSQDNGNTIYF. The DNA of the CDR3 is TGTGCCAGCAGCCAAGATAATGGGAACACCATATATTTT.

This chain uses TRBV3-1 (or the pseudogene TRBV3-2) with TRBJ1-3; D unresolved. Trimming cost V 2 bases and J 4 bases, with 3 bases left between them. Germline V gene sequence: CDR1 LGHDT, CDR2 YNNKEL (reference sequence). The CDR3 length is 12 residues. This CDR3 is CASSQRGNTIYF. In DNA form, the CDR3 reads TGTGCCAGCAGCCAAAGGGGAAACACCATATATTTT.

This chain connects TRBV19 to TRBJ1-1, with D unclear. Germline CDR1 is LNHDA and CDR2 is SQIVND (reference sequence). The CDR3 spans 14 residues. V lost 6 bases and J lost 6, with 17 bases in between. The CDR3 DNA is TGTGCCAGTAGCGATATCATGGCCTACTCTGAAGCTTTCTTT. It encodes CASSDIMAYSEAFF.

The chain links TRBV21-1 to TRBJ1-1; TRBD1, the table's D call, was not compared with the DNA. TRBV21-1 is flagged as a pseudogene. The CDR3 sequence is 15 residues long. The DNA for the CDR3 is TGTGCCAGCAGGGGGGTCCGGGACAGATGGACTGAAGCTTTCTTT. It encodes CASRGVRDRWTEAFF.

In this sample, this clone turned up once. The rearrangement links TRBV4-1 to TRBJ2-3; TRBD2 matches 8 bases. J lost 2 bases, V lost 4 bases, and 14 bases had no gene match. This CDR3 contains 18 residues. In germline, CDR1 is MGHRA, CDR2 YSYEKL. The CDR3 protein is CASSPPDGGGLVTDTQYF. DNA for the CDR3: TGCGCCAGCAGCCCCCCGGACGGGGGGGGATTGGTCACAGATACGCAGTATTTT.

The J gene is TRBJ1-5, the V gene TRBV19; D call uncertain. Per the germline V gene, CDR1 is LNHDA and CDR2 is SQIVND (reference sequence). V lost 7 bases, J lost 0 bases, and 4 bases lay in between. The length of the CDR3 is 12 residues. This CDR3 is CASNLSNQPQHF. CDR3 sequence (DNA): TGTGCCAGTAACCTTAGCAATCAGCCCCAGCATTTT.

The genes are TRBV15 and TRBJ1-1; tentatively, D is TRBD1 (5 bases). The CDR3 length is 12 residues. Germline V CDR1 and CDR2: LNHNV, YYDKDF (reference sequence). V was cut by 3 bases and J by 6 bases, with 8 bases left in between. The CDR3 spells CATSSRGSEAFF. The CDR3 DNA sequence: TGTGCCACCAGCAGTAGGGGCTCTGAAGCTTTCTTT.

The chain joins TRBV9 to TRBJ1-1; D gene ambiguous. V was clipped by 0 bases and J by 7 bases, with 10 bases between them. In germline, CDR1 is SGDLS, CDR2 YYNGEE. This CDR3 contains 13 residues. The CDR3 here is CASSVEAADEAFF. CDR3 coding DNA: TGTGCCAGCAGCGTAGAAGCGGCAGATGAAGCTTTCTTT.

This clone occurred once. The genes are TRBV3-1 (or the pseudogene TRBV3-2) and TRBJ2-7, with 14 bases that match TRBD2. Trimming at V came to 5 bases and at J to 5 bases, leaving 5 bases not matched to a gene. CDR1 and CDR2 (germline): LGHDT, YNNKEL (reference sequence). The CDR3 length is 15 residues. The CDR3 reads CASSLGLAGGHEQYF. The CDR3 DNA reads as TGTGCCAGCAGCTTAGGACTAGCGGGGGGCCACGAGCAGTACTTC.

The CDR3 DNA follows: TGTGCCAGCAGCCCCCTGGGGGGACAGATAGCCGAGCAGTACTTC. Protein sequence: CASSPLGGQIAEQYF. The genes are TRBV28 and TRBJ2-7, with D perhaps TRBD1 (7 bases). The CDR3 is made up of 15 amino acids. Trimming stripped 6 bases from V and 6 bases from J, with 21 bases between. The germline CDR1 and CDR2 sequences are MDHEN and SYDVKM.

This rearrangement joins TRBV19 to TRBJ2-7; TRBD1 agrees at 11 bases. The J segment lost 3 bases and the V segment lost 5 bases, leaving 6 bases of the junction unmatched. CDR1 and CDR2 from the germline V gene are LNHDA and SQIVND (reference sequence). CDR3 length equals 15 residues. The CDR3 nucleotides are TGTGCCAGTAGTTCCGGGACAGGGGGTCTCTACGAGCAGTACTTC. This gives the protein CASSSGTGGLYEQYF. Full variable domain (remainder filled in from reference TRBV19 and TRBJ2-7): DGGITQSPKYLFRKEGQNVTLSCEQNLNHDAMYWYRQDPGQGLRLIYYSQIVNDFQKGDIAEGYSVSREKKESFPLTVTSAQKNPTAFYLCASSSGTGGLYEQYFGPGTRLTVT.

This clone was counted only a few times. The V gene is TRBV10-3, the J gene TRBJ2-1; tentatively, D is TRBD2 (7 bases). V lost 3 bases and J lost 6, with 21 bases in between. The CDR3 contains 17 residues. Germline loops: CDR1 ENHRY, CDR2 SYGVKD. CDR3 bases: TGTGCCATCAGTGAAGGGAGGGGGGAGGTGCACGCCAATGAGCAGTTCTTC. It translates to CAISEGRGEVHANEQFF.

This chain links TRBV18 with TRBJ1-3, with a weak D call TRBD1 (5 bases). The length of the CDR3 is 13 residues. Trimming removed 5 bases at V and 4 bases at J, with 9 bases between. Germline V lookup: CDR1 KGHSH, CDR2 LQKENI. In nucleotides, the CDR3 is TGTGCCAGCTCAGATGACAGCGGAAACACCATATATTTT. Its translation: CASSDDSGNTIYF.

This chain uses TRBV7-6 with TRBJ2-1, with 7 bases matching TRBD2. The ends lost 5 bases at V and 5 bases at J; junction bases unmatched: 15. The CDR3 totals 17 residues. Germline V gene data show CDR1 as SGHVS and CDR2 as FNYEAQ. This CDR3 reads CASSPRGMSGVNNEQFF. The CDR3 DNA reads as TGTGCCAGCAGCCCCCGGGGAATGAGCGGGGTTAACAATGAGCAGTTCTTC. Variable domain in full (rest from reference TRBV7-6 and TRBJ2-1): GAGVSQSPRYKVTKRGQDVALRCDPISGHVSLYWYRQALGQGPEFLTYFNYEAQQDKSGLPNDRFSAERPEGSISTLTIQRTEQRDSAMYRCASSPRGMSGVNNEQFFGPGTRLTVL.

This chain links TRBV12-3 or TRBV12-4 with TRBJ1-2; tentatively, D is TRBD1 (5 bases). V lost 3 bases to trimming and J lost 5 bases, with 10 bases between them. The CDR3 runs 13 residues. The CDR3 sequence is CASSFSGGYGYTF. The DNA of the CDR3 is TGTGCCAGCAGTTTTTCGGGGGGTTATGGCTACACCTTC.

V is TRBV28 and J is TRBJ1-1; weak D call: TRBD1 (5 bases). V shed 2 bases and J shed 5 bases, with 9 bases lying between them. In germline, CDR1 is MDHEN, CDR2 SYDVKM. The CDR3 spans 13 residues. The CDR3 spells CASSLQGTTEAFF. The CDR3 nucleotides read TGTGCCAGCAGTTTACAAGGGACGACTGAAGCTTTCTTT.

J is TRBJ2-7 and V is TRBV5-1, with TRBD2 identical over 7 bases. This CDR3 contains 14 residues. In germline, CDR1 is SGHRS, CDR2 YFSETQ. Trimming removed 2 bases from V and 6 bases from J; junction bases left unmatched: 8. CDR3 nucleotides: TGCGCCAGCAGCTTTTCCGGGGGGAATTTCGAGCAGTACTTC. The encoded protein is CASSFSGGNFEQYF.

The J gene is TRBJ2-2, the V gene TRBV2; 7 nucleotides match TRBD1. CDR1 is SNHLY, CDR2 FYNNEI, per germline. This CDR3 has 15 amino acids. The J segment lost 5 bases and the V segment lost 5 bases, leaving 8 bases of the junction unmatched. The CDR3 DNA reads TGTGCCAGCAGTTTGGACAGGACTGGTACCGGGGAGCTGTTTTTT. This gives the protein CASSLDRTGTGELFF.

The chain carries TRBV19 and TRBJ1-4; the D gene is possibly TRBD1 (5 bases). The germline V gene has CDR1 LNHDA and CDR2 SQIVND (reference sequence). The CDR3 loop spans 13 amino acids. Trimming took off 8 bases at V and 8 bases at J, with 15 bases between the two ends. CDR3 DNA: TGTGCCAGTGGACAAGGCCGTGGGGAAAAACTGTTTTTT. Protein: CASGQGRGEKLFF.

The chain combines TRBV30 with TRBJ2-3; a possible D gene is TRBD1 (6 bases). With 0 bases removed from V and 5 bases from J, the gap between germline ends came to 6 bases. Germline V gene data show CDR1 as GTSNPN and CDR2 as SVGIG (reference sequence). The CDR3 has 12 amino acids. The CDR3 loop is CAWSVGGDTQYF. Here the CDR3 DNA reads TGTGCCTGGAGTGTAGGGGGAGATACGCAGTATTTT.